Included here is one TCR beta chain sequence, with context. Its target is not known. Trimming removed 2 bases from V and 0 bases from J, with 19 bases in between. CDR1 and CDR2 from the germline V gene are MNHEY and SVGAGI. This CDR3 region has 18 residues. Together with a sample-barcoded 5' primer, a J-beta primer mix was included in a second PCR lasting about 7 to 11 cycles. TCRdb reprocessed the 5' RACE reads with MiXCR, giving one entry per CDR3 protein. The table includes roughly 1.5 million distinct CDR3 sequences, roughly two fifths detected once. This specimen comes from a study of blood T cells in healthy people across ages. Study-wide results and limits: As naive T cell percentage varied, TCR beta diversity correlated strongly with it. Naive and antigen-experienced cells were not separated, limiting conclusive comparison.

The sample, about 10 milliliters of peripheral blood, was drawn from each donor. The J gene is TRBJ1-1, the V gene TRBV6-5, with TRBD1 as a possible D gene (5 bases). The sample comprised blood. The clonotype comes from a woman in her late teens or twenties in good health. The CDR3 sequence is CASSYEPGRTRVNTEAFF. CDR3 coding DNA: TGTGCCAGCAGTTACGAGCCTGGCCGGACAAGGGTGAACACTGAAGCTTTCTTT.